A single sample gave rise to the 23 T cell receptor beta chains below, sequenced in a study of monozygotic twins with inflammatory bowel disease. TCRdb re-called the 5' RACE reads and gives one entry per CDR3 protein, without DNA. The sample table includes roughly 150,000 distinct CDR3 sequences. The sequencing input was blood. The receptors stem from a human donor with ulcerative colitis or Crohn's disease, or a healthy co-twin of an affected twin (not recorded which).

This sequence joins TRBV7-8 and TRBJ2-5; TCRdb's D call, TRBD2, is unchecked because there is no DNA. The V gene's germline CDR1 is SGHVS and CDR2 FQNEAQ. CDR3 length: 15 amino acids. The CDR3 loop reads CASSLTSVYQETQYF.

The chain employs TRBV5-1 and TRBJ2-7. The CDR3 contains 12 residues. CDR1 SGHRS and CDR2 YFSETQ come from the germline V gene. CDR3 in amino acids: CASMAASYEQYF.

The V and J genes are TRBV28 and TRBJ2-7. From germline, CDR1 is MDHEN and CDR2 SYDVKM. This CDR3 comprises 15 residues. The CDR3 region is CASSHTLKRSYEQYF.

This sequence joins TRBV7-2 and TRBJ2-7; with no DNA, the TCRdb D assignment of TRBD1 cannot be verified. Germline V gene data show CDR1 as SGHTA and CDR2 as FQGNSA. The CDR3 consists of 15 residues. This chain's CDR3 is CASSLTPASSYEQYF.

The chain uses TRBV3-1 and TRBJ2-7. This CDR3 is built from 13 residues. Germline loops: CDR1 LGHDT, CDR2 YNNKEL (reference sequence). The CDR3 is CASSQELVGEQYF.

The chain links TRBV5-1 to TRBJ2-7; the TCRdb D gene call, TRBD2, has no DNA to confirm it. This CDR3 spans 16 amino acids. Germline V gene lookup returns CDR1 SGHRS and CDR2 YFSETQ. The CDR3 spells CASSLDSSGRTYEQYF.

The chain employs TRBV30 and TRBJ2-7; TCRdb selects TRBD2, and the lack of DNA leaves this call unchecked. In germline, CDR1 is GTSNPN, CDR2 SVGIG (reference sequence). The CDR3 loop spans 14 amino acids. CDR3 sequence reads: CAWSVGSGSYEQYF.

This chain joins TRBV14 and TRBJ2-7; TCRdb's assignment of TRBD1 cannot be checked, as there is no DNA. Per the germline V gene, CDR1 is SGHDN and CDR2 is FVKESK. The CDR3 has 16 residues. The CDR3 sequence is CASSQALGGRSSEQYF.

V gene TRBV5-1 combines with J gene TRBJ1-6; the TCRdb D gene call, TRBD1, has no DNA to confirm it. Germline V gene data show CDR1 as SGHRS and CDR2 as YFSETQ. The CDR3 is made up of 15 amino acids. CDR3 in amino acids: CASSLDRNYNSPLHF.

This rearrangement joins TRBV27 to TRBJ1-6. This CDR3 is built from 15 residues. Per the germline V gene, CDR1 is MNHEY and CDR2 is SMNVEV (reference sequence). CDR3 amino acids: CASSRRSSYNSPLHF.

The genes are TRBV12-3 or TRBV12-4 and TRBJ1-1; TCRdb reports TRBD1, a call that lacks DNA to check it against. The CDR3 runs 14 residues. The CDR3 spells CASRPGQLNTEAFF.

The chain links TRBV9 to TRBJ2-1. This CDR3 has 18 amino acids. Germline-derived CDR1 and CDR2 are SGDLS and YYNGEE. The chain's CDR3 is CASSSHISRGGSYNEQFF.

V gene TRBV4-2 combines with J gene TRBJ2-1; absent DNA, TCRdb's TRBD1 call cannot be checked. The CDR3 is 14 residues long. The germline CDR1 and CDR2 sequences are LGHNA and YNFKEQ. CDR3: CASSQEGQFNEQFF.

This chain links TRBV5-6 with TRBJ1-6; TCRdb's D gene call, TRBD1, goes unchecked for lack of DNA. Germline CDR1 reads SGHDT; CDR2 reads YYEEEE. This CDR3 spans 14 amino acids. The CDR3 region is CASSPTGVHSPLHF.

This sequence joins TRBV5-6 and TRBJ1-1; the TCRdb D gene call, TRBD1, has no DNA to confirm it. The CDR3 has 15 residues. CDR1 and CDR2 (germline): SGHDT, YYEEEE. CDR3 in amino acids: CASSLRSGARTEAFF.

The CDR3 loop is CASSTTDPTGTMNTEAFF. The chain carries TRBV7-3 and TRBJ1-1; TCRdb's D call, TRBD1, is unchecked because there is no DNA. The CDR3 covers 18 residues. Germline CDR1 and CDR2: SGHTA and FQGTGA. Full variable domain (missing parts from reference TRBV7-3 and TRBJ1-1): GAGVSQTPSNKVTEKGKYVELRCDPISGHTALYWYRQSLGQGPEFLIYFQGTGAADDSGLPNDRFFAVRPEGSVSTLKIQRTERGDSAVYLCASSTTDPTGTMNTEAFFGQGTRLTVV.

The chain uses TRBV3-1 and TRBJ1-1. Per germline, CDR1 LGHDT and CDR2 YNNKEL (reference sequence). The CDR3 consists of 11 residues. The CDR3 sequence is CASSQNKRAFF.

This chain links TRBV27 with TRBJ2-7; as DNA is missing, the TRBD1 call by TCRdb cannot be tested. Germline V lookup: CDR1 MNHEY, CDR2 SMNVEV (reference sequence). The CDR3 consists of 16 residues. Here the CDR3 reads CASSPPGPMPGYEQYF.

This chain links TRBV28 with TRBJ2-7; there is no DNA to check the TCRdb D call of TRBD2. CDR3 length: 16 amino acids. Germline lookup yields CDR1 MDHEN and CDR2 SYDVKM. CDR3 sequence reads: CASSPLPGTSRYEQYF. Drawing the rest from reference TRBV28 and TRBJ2-7, the complete variable domain is DVKVTQSSRYLVKRTGEKVFLECVQDMDHENMFWYRQDPGLGLRLIYFSYDVKMKEKGDIPEGYSVSREKKERFSLILESASTNQTSMYLCASSPLPGTSRYEQYFGPGTRLTVT.

This chain connects TRBV10-2 to TRBJ2-4. The CDR3 has 15 residues. From germline, CDR1 is WSHSY and CDR2 SAAADI. CDR3 residues: CASSVRPLAKNIQYF.

V is TRBV28 and J is TRBJ2-1. The CDR3 totals 13 residues. CDR1 and CDR2 (germline): MDHEN, SYDVKM. CDR3 protein: CASLSGLVNEQFF.

This rearrangement joins TRBV11-2 to TRBJ1-1. CDR1 is SGHAT, CDR2 FQNNGV, per germline. The CDR3 runs 15 residues. CDR3 protein: CASSLGDGPNTEAFF.

V gene TRBV7-9 combines with J gene TRBJ2-7; TCRdb returns TRBD2, unconfirmable since there is no DNA. CDR3 size: 14 residues. Germline CDR1 reads SEHNR; CDR2 reads FQNEAQ (reference sequence). The CDR3 sequence is CASSQISGDYEQYF.